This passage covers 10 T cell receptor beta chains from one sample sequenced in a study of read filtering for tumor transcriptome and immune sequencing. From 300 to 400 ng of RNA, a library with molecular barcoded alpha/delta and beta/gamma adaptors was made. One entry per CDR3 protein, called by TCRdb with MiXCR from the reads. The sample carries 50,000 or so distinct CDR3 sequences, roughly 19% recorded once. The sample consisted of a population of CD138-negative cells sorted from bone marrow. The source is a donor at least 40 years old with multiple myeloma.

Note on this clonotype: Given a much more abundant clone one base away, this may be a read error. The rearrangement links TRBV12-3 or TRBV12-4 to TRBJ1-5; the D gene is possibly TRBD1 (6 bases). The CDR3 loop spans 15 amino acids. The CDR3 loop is CASRGGTRGNPPQHF. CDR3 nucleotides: TGTGCCAGCAGGGGGGGGACCAGGGGTAATCCGCCCCAGCATTTT.

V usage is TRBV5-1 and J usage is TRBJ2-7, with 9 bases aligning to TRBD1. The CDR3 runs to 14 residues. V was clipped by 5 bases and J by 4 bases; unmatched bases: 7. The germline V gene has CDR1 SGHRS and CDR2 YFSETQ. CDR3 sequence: CASSSGQGIYEQYF. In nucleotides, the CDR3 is TGCGCCAGCAGTTCCGGACAGGGGATATACGAGCAGTACTTC.

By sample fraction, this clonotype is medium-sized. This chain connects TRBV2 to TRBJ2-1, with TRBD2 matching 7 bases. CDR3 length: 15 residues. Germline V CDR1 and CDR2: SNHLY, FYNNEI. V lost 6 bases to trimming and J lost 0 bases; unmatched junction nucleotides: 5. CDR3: CASRLLADSYNEQFF. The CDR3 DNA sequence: TGTGCCAGCAGGCTTCTAGCGGACTCCTACAATGAGCAGTTCTTC.

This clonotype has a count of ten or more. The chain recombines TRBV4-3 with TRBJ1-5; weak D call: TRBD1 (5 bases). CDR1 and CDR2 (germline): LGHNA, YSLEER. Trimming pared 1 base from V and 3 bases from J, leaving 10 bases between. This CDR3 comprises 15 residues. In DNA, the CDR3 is TGCGCCAGCAGCCAAGGGCAGGGCATCAATCAGCCCCAGCATTTT. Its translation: CASSQGQGINQPQHF.

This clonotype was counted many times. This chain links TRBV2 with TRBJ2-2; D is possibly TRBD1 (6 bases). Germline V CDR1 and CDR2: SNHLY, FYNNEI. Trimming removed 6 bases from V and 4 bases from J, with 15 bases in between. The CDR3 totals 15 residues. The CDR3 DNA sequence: TGTGCCAGCAGGAAGACCGGGACAAGCACCGGGGAGCTGTTTTTT. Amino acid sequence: CASRKTGTSTGELFF.

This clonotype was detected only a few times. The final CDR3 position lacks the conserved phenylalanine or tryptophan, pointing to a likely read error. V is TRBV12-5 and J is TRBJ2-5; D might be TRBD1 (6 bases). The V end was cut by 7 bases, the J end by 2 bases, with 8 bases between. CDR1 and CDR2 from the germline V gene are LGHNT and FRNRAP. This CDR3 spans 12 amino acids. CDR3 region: CASAGQQETQYS. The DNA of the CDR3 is TGTGCTAGTGCCGGACAGCAAGAGACCCAGTACTCC.

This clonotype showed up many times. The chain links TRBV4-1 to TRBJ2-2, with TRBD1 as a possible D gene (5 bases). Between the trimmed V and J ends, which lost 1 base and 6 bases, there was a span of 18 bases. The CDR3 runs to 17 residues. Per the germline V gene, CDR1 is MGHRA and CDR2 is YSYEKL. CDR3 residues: CASSQGGESRGSGELFF. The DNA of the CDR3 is TGCGCCAGCAGCCAAGGCGGAGAGAGTAGGGGCTCCGGGGAGCTGTTTTTT.

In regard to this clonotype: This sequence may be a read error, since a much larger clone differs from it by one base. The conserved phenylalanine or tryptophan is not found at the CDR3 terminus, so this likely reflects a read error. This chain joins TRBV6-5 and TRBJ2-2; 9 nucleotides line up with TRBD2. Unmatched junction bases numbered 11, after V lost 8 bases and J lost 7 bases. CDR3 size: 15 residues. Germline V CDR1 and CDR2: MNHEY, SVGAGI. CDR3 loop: CASLRIAGEGGELFY. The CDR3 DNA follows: TGTGCCAGCCTCAGGATAGCGGGAGAGGGCGGGGAGCTGTTTTAT.

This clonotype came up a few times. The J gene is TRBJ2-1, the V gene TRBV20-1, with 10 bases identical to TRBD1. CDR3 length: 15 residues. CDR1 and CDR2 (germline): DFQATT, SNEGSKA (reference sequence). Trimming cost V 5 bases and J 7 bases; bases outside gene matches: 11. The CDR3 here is CSARPGTGVANEQFF. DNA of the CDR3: TGCAGTGCTCGTCCGGGGACAGGGGTTGCAAATGAGCAGTTCTTC.

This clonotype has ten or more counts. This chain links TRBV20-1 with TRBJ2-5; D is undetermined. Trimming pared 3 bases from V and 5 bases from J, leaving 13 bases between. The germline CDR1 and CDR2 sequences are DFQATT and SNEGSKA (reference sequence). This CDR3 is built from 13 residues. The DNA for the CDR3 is TGCAGTGCTAGGTACGACCTGCAGGAGACCCAGTACTTC. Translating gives CSARYDLQETQYF.